This record covers a single T cell receptor (beta chain). Its antigen has not been determined. Base-call qualities are not available, and no considerably larger clone is one nucleotide away. These data originate in a study of radiotherapy plus CTLA-4 blockade in lung cancer (dated by TCRdb to the late 2010s). Concerning the study at large: Among enrolled patients, approximately 17% had an objective response and 25% to 35% reached disease control.

CDR1 and CDR2 are drawn from the germline V gene: SGHTA, FQGTGA. The CDR3 numbers 13 residues from cysteine through phenylalanine. The only DNA kept is the CDR3, 39 bases in frame from the first base. The germline ends are 11 bases apart after V is trimmed by 5 bases and J by 4 bases. Results the study describes overall, beyond this receptor: After treatment with radiotherapy and ipilimumab, TCR clones that originated in tumors expanded in peripheral blood. Increased serum interferon-beta after radiation, together with early dynamic changes in blood T cell clones, were reported to be the strongest predictors of response.

In this study, focal radiation therapy paired with CTLA-4 blockade (ipilimumab) was tested in patients who had chemo-refractory metastatic non-small-cell lung cancer. The method was the immunoSEQ multiplex PCR assay. TCRdb carries this immuneACCESS record with in-frame sequences only. Its versions omit some clonotypes, under half of them owing to an unresolved V gene in the studies checked, with the rest unexplained. Across this sample there are roughly 42,000 clones, with roughly three quarters seen only once. The ten largest clonotypes hold about 22% of the sample. Sequenced material: peripheral blood, taken from a patient treated with radiotherapy plus ipilimumab. This receptor chain uses TRBV7-3 and TRBJ2-5, with no reliable assignment of the D segment. The sequence was obtained from a human donor with non-small cell lung cancer that progressed on radiotherapy plus ipilimumab. The bases are TGTGCCAGCAGCCAAATAACCGGAGAGACCCAGTACTTC. Translated, it gives CASSQITGETQYF.